The source of this TCR beta chain is a study of shared clonotypes between healthy human individuals. The overall study: Researchers drew samples from a couple of women and three men aged 18 to 49. General study findings and limits: Generally, estimated richness proved larger in naive subsets than it did in memory subsets. The authors expected sequencing depth to affect clonotype sharing among donors.

Genomic DNA from each subset was divided evenly over several immunoSEQ plates. Libraries were prepared by immunoSEQ multiplex PCR; TCRdb keeps only in-frame clonotypes and omits some of them. The sample has millions of clones; 85% to 95% are singletons. On this clone: No antigen is known for it.

Germline assignment: CDR1 SEHNR and CDR2 FQNEAQ (reference sequence). The CDR3 extends over 14 amino acids. Trimming took off 7 bases at V and 2 bases at J, with 11 bases between the two ends. The chain is built from TRBV7-9 and TRBJ2-2, with D hard to call. Source material: naive CD4+ T cells sorted from blood. As for subset: CD45RA+ positively selected. This sequence was found in a man younger than 35 in good health. CDR3 region: CASTFRINTGELFF. In nucleotides, the CDR3 is TGTGCCAGCACCTTTCGTATTAACACCGGGGAGCTGTTTTTT. Combining the CDR3 with reference TRBV7-9 and TRBJ2-2 gives the whole variable domain DTGVSQNPRHKITKRGQNVTFRCDPISEHNRLYWYRQTLGQGPEFLTYFQNEAQLEKSRLLSDRFSAERPKGSFSTLEIQRTEQGDSAMYLCASTFRINTGELFFGEGSRLTVL.